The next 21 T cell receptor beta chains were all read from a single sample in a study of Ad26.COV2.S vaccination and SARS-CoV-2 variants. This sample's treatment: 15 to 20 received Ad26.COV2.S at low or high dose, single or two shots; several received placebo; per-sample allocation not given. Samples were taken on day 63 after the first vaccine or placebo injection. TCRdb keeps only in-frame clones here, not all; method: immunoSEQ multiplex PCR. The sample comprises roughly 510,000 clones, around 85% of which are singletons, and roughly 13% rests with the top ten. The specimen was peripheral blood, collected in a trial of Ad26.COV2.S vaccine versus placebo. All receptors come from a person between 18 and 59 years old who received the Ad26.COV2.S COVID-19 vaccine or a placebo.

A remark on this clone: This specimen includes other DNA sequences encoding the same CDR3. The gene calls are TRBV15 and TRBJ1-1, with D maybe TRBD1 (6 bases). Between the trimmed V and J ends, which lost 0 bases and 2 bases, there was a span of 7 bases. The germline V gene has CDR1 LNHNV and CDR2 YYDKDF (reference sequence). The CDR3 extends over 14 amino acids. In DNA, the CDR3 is TGTGCCACCAGCAGAGACAGGGGAAACACTGAAGCTTTCTTT. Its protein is CATSRDRGNTEAFF. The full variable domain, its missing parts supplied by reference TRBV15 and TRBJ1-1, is DAMVIQNPRYQVTQFGKPVTLSCSQTLNHNVMYWYQQKSSQAPKLLFHYYDKDFNNEADTPDNFQSRRPNTSFCFLDIRSPGLGDTAMYLCATSRDRGNTEAFFGQGTRLTVV.

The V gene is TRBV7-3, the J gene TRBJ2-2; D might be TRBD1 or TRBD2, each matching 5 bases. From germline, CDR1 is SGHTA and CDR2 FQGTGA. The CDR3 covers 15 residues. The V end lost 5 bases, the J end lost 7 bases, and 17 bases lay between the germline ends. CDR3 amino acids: CASSPRPGADGELFF. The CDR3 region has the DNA TGTGCCAGCAGCCCCAGACCCGGGGCGGACGGGGAGCTGTTTTTT.

The CDR3 is CASSRDGSATQYF. The CDR3 nucleotides are TGTGCCAGCAGTCGGGACGGGAGCGCGACCCAGTACTTC. The chain has TRBV12-3 or TRBV12-4 and TRBJ2-5, with D perhaps TRBD2 (6 bases). Deletions cut 5 bases from V and 7 bases from J, with 14 bases between. The CDR3 sequence is 13 residues long.

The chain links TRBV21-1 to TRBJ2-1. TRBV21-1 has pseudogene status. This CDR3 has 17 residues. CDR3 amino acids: CASSKIGKIPGYNEQFF. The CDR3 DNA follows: TGTGCCAGCAGCAAAATCGGGAAAATACCAGGGTACAATGAGCAGTTCTTC.

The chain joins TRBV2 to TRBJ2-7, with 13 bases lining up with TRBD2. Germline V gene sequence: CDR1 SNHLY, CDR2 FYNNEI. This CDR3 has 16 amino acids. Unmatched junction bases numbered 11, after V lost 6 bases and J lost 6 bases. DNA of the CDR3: TGTGCCAGCAGCCACGATACTAGCGGGAGGGCCTCCGAGCAGTACTTC. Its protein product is CASSHDTSGRASEQYF.

Written as DNA, the CDR3 is TGTGCCAGCAGCTTGCCGGGTGGGATTACCTACGAGCAGTACTTC. It is translated as CASSLPGGITYEQYF. This sequence joins TRBV5-4 and TRBJ2-7; no firm D call. This CDR3 has 15 amino acids. The V end was cut by 1 base, the J end by 2 bases, with 13 bases between. Germline CDR1 reads SGHNT; CDR2 reads YYREEE (reference sequence).

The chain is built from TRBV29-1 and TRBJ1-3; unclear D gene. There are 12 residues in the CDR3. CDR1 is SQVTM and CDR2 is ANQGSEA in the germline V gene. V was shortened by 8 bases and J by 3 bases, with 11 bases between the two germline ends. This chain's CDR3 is CSHLGSGNTIYF. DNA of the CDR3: TGCAGCCATTTGGGGAGTGGAAACACCATATATTTT.

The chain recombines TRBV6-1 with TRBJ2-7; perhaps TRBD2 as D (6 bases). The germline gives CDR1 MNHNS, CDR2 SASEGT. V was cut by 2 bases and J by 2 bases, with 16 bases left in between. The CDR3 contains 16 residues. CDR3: CASSEWRSGLTYEQYF. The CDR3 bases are TGTGCCAGCAGTGAATGGCGGAGCGGGCTGACCTACGAGCAGTACTTC.

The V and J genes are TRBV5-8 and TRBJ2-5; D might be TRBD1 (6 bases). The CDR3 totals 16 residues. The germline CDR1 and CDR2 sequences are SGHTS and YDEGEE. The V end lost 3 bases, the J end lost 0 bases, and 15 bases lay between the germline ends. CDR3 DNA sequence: TGTGCCAGCAGCTCGGGACAACAGATTAACCAAGAGACCCAGTACTTC. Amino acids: CASSSGQQINQETQYF. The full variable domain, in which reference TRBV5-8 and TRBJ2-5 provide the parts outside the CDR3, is EAGVTQSPTHLIKTRGQQATLRCSPISGHTSVYWYQQALGLGLQFLLWYDEGEERNRGNFPPRFSGRQFPNYSSELNVNALELEDSALYLCASSSGQQINQETQYFGPGTRLLVL.

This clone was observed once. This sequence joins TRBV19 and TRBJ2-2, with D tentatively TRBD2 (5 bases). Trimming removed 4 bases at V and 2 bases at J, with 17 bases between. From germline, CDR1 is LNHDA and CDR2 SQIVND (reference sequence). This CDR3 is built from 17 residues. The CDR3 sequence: CASSRRSVGANTGELFF. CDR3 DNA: TGTGCCAGTAGTAGAAGGTCTGTGGGAGCAAACACCGGGGAGCTGTTTTTT.

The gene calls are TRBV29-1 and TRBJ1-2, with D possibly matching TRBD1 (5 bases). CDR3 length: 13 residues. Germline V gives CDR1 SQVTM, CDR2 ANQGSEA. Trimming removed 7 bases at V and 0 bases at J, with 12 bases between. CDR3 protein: CSARQNTNYGYTF. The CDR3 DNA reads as TGCAGCGCACGACAGAACACTAACTATGGCTACACCTTC.

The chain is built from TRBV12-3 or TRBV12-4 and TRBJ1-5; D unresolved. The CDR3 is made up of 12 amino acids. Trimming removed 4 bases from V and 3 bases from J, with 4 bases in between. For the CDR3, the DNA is TGTGCCAGCAGTTCAGACAATCAGCCCCAGCATTTT. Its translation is CASSSDNQPQHF.

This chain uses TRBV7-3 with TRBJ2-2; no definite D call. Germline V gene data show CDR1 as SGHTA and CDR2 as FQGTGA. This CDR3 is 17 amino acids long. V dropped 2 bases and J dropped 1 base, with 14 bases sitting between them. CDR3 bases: TGTGCCAGCAGCTTATCCTCGGTGCGGTTGAACACCGGGGAGCTGTTTTTT. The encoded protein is CASSLSSVRLNTGELFF.

This chain's CDR3 is CASSSETNTNEQFF. The CDR3 DNA reads as TGTGCCAGCAGCTCCGAGACCAACACCAATGAGCAGTTCTTC. The V and J genes are TRBV7-9 and TRBJ2-1; D is unclear. Germline CDR1 is SEHNR and CDR2 is FQNEAQ (reference sequence). Deletions cut 4 bases from V and 6 bases from J, with 13 bases between. This CDR3 is built from 14 residues. The complete variable domain, with remaining parts taken from reference TRBV7-9 and TRBJ2-1, reads DTGVSQNPRHKITKRGQNVTFRCDPISEHNRLYWYRQTLGQGPEFLTYFQNEAQLEKSRLLSDRFSAERPKGSFSTLEIQRTEQGDSAMYLCASSSETNTNEQFFGPGTRLTVL.

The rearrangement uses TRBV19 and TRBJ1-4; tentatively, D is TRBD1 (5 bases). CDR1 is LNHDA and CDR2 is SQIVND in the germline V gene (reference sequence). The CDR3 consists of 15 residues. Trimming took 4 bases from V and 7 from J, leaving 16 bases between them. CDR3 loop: CASSTGHRSGEKLFF. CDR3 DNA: TGTGCCAGTAGTACGGGGCACAGGTCCGGTGAAAAACTGTTTTTT.

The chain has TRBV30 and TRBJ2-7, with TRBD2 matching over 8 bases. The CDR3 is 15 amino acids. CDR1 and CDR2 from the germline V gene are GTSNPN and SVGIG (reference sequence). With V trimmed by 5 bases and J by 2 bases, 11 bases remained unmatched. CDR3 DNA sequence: TGTGCCTGGGCCCACCGGCCTAGCGGGCCCTACGAGCAGTACTTC. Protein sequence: CAWAHRPSGPYEQYF.

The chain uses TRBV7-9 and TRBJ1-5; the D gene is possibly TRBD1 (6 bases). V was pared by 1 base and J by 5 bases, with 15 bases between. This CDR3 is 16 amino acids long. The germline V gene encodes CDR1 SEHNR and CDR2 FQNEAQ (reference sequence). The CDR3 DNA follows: TGTGCCAGCAGCTTAGGAACAGGGTTAGGGGATCAGCCCCAGCATTTT. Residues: CASSLGTGLGDQPQHF.

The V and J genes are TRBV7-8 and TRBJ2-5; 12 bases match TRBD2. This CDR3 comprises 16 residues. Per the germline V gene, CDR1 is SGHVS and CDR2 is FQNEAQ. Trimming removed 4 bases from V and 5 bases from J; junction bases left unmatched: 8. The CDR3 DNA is TGTGCCAGCAGCTCCGAGACTAGCGGGAGACATGAGACCCAGTACTTC. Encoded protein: CASSSETSGRHETQYF.

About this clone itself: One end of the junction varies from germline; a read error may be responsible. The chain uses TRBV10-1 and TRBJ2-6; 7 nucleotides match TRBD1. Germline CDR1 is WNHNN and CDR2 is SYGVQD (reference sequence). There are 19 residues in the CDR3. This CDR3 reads CASRDGTAKHSSWANVLTF. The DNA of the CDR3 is TGCGCCAGCAGGGACGGGACAGCCAAGCACTCCTCTTGGGCCAACGTCCTGACTTTC.

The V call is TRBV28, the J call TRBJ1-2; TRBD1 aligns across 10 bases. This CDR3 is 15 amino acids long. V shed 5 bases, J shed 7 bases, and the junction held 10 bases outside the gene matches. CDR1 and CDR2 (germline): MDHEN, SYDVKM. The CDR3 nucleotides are TGTGCCAGCAGTATAGGGACAGGGGACGTGAGTGGCTACACCTTC. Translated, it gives CASSIGTGDVSGYTF.

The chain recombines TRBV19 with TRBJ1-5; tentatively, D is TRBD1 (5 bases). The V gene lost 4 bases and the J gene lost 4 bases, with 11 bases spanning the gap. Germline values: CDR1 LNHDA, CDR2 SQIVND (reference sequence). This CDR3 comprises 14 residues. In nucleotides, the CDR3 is TGTGCCAGTAGTAACGGGCAGGGTAATCAGCCCCAGCATTTT. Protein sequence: CASSNGQGNQPQHF.